The entry below gives a single T cell receptor beta chain sequence along with its context. V shed 0 bases and J shed 3 bases, with 11 bases lying between them. CDR1 SEHNR and CDR2 FQNEAQ come from the germline V gene (reference sequence). This CDR3 spans 15 amino acids. No patient had autoimmune disease or received systemic immunosuppression. Here immunoSEQ multiplex PCR was the method, and the copy in TCRdb shows in-frame clones only, minus some. In the table there are 20,000 to 30,000 clones, more than 75% of which are singletons. These data belong to a study of OX40 agonist ivuxolimab in advanced cancers.

The sequence came from an adult with an advanced solid tumor such as melanoma, head and neck, liver or kidney cancer. The sample here was CD4+ or CD8+ T cells sorted from blood, taken in a trial of the OX40 agonist ivuxolimab. V gene TRBV7-9 combines with J gene TRBJ1-1; no firm D call. The CDR3 bases are TGTGCCAGCAGCTTAGCGATGGGCATCGACACTGAAGCTTTCTTT. Protein: CASSLAMGIDTEAFF.